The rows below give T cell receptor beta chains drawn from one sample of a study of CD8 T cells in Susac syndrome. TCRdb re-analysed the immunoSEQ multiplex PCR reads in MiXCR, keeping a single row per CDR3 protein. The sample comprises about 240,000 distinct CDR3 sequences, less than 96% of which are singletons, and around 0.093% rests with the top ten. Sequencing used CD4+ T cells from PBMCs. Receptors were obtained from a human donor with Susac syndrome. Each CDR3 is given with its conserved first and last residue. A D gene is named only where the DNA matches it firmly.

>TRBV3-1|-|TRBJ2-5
TGTGCCAGCAGCCAAGTTGCGACCCAGTACTTC
CASSQVATQYF
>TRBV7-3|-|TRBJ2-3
TGTGCCAGCAGCTTATCGTCACAAAATACGCAGTATTTT
CASSLSSQNTQYF
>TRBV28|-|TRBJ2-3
TGTGCCAGCAGACACCGACAGTCAAGCACAGATACGCAGTATTTT
CASRHRQSSTDTQYF
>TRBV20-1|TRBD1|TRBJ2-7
TGCAGTGCTAGCCGGGACAGCGACGAGCAGTACTTC
CSASRDSDEQYF
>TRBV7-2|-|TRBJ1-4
TGTGCCAGCAGCTTAAGCAACCTCCCAGGTTCCGGTGAAAAACTGTTTTTT
CASSLSNLPGSGEKLFF
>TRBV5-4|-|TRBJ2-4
TGTGCCAGCAGCTTGGCTAAGGAAAACATTCAGTACTTC
CASSLAKENIQYF
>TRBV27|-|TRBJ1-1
TGTGCCAGCAGTTTTGGCAGAGAGTGGGCTGAAGCTTTCTTT
CASSFGREWAEAFF
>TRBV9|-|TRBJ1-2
TGTGCCAGCAGCGCAGGTCCTAACTATGGCTACACCTTC
CASSAGPNYGYTF
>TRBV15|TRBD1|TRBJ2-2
TGTGCCACCAGAGATCGGGACAGAGCGAACACCGGGGAGCTGTTTTTT
CATRDRDRANTGELFF
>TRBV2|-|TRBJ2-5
TGTGCCAGCAGAAAATCGGAGGTTGGGGTTGAGACCCAGTACTTC
CASRKSEVGVETQYF